The rows below give T cell receptor beta chains drawn from one sample of a study of cytomegalovirus exposure and HLA in healthy donors. TCRdb's table, derived via immunoSEQ multiplex PCR, lists solely in-frame clones and lacks some. This sample yields about 120,000 clones, of which about 87% are seen a single time; around 2% belongs to the top ten. The sample was PBMCs. These receptors were collected from a man between 18 and 35 years old in good health and CMV-seronegative. The conserved cysteine and the conserved F or W are not part of the CDR3 here. Size tells how often a clone was seen (once, few, many) or the class of an expanded clone, and some rows leave it out.

size,V,CDR3
few,TRBV7-2,ASSSLGGRKGGYT
.,TRBV4-1,ASSHKSDSKNEKLF
.,TRBV6-1,ASSSTSGSPNEQF
.,TRBV28,ASRPTGKDTEAF
once,TRBV27,ASSLYYPRGTNYEQY
.,TRBV2,ASRETGGFGGYT
.,TRBV19,ASSLLPPWPQH
.,TRBV20-1,SASKETQY
.,TRBV6-5,ASTKDRAGYT
few,TRBV2,ASRLGQGVMEPQH
.,TRBV28,ASSSGFSTYEQY
.,TRBV28,ASSYFLGANTGELF
.,TRBV6-4,ASSILAGHNEQF
.,TRBV19,ASGNSGYEQY
.,TRBV5-8,ASSPEGIAANYGYT
.,TRBV19,ASSILSGTGGAFFGNTIY
.,TRBV19,ASSLQGANTEAF
.,TRBV2,ASSEARRQDYGYT
.,TRBV2,ASSDVLLLSTDTQY
.,TRBV4-3,ASSPIAEGNTEAF